These 7 T cell receptor beta chains share one sample of origin, sequenced in a study of blood T cell repertoires in COVID-19. Profiling relied on immunoSEQ multiplex PCR, and the TCRdb table lists in-frame clones only, not all of them. The sample has 150,000 to 200,000 clones, around 79% seen once; the top ten hold about 6.5%. Material: peripheral blood. Source of these receptors: a woman aged 35 to 49 with COVID-19, enrolled during active disease.

The gene calls are TRBV4-1 and TRBJ2-7; TRBD1 matches at 7 bases. The CDR3 extends over 18 amino acids. J lost 6 bases, V lost 1 base, and 18 bases had no gene match. Germline V CDR1 and CDR2: MGHRA, YSYEKL. The CDR3 sequence: CASSQGRARDRGGAEQYF. CDR3 bases: TGCGCCAGCAGCCAAGGACGTGCGAGGGACAGAGGAGGCGCCGAGCAGTACTTC.

The table lists this clone with a few counts. This sequence joins TRBV2 and TRBJ2-1; 12 nucleotides align to TRBD2. V lost 6 bases to trimming and J lost 8 bases; unmatched junction nucleotides: 8. CDR1 and CDR2 from the germline V gene are SNHLY and FYNNEI. The length of the CDR3 is 15 residues. Here the CDR3 reads CASSLLAGGIHEQFF. CDR3 nucleotides: TGTGCCAGCAGCCTACTAGCGGGAGGAATTCATGAGCAGTTCTTC. The complete variable domain, with remaining parts taken from reference TRBV2 and TRBJ2-1, reads EPEVTQTPSHQVTQMGQEVILRCVPISNHLYFYWYRQILGQKVEFLVSFYNNEISEKSEIFDDQFSVERPDGSNFTLKIRSTKLEDSAMYFCASSLLAGGIHEQFFGPGTRLTVL.

This chain connects TRBV12-3 or TRBV12-4 to TRBJ1-1, with a tentative D call TRBD1 (5 bases). The germline V and J ends were trimmed by 7 bases and 1 base, with 10 bases remaining between them. This CDR3 is built from 13 residues. The CDR3 protein is CASTMTANTEAFF. CDR3 bases: TGTGCCAGCACCATGACAGCGAACACTGAAGCTTTCTTT.

The chain combines TRBV12-5 with TRBJ1-1, with a possible D match to TRBD1 (6 bases). Germline V lookup: CDR1 LGHNT, CDR2 FRNRAP. The CDR3 sequence is 15 residues long. V lost 3 bases and J lost 1, with 12 bases in between. This CDR3 is CASGLNSQGNTEAFF. CDR3 nucleotides: TGTGCTAGTGGTTTAAATTCACAGGGGAACACTGAAGCTTTCTTT.

The rearrangement uses TRBV7-6 and TRBJ1-2, with a tentative D call TRBD1 (6 bases). Between the trimmed V and J ends, which lost 5 bases and 5 bases, there was a span of 18 bases. The CDR3 is 15 residues long. The germline CDR1 and CDR2 sequences are SGHVS and FNYEAQ. The CDR3 nucleotides are TGTGCCAGCAGCCAAAGACAGGATTCCATTTATGGCTACACCTTC. It translates to CASSQRQDSIYGYTF.

The chain uses TRBV5-6 and TRBJ1-5; 7 bases fit TRBD1. CDR1 SGHDT and CDR2 YYEEEE come from the germline V gene. CDR3 length: 15 residues. J was trimmed by 4 bases and V by 4 bases; bases with no gene match: 8. CDR3 in amino acids: CASSPGGFGNQPQHF. CDR3 nucleotide sequence: TGTGCCAGCAGCCCAGGGGGGTTTGGGAATCAGCCCCAGCATTTT.

This clone turned up a few times. The gene calls are TRBV5-4 and TRBJ2-7; D possibly corresponds to TRBD1 (5 bases). The CDR3 extends over 14 amino acids. The germline V gene has CDR1 SGHNT and CDR2 YYREEE (reference sequence). Trimming left V 4 bases short and J 2 bases short, with 13 bases between. The CDR3 DNA reads as TGTGCCAGCAGCCCGAGACAGAGTACCTACGAGCAGTACTTC. Its protein product is CASSPRQSTYEQYF.